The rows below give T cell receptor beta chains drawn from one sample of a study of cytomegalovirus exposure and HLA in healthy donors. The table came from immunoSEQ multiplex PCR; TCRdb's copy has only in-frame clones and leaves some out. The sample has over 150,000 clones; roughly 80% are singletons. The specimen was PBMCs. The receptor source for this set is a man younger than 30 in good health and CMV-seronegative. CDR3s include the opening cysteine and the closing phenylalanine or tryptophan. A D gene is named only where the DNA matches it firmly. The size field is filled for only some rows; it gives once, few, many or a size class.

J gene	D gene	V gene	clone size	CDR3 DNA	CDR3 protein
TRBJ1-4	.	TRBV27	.	TGTGCCAGCTGCGGGGTTGGGGTTGAAAAACTGTTTTTT	CASCGVGVEKLFF
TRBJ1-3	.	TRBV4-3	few	TGCGCCAGCAGCCTTTGGACAGCCGCTGGAAACACCATATATTTT	CASSLWTAAGNTIYF
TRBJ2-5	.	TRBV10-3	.	TGTGCCATCAGTGAGTCCGGGACACCCCAAGAGACCCAGTACTTC	CAISESGTPQETQYF
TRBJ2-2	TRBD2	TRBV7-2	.	TGTGCCAGCAGCTTTACATTAGCGGGAGCCCTGACCGGGGAGCTGTTTTTT	CASSFTLAGALTGELFF
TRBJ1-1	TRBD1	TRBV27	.	TGTGCCAGCAGCGTATCCAGGGGGTTAAAGGCTTTCTTT	CASSVSRGLKAFF
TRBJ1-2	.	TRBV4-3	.	TGCGCCAGCAGCCAGGGCTGGAAGGGGCAGGATGGCTACACCTTC	CASSQGWKGQDGYTF
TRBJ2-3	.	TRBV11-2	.	TGTGCCAGCAGCCTAAACAGGGCCACAGATACGCAGTATTTT	CASSLNRATDTQYF
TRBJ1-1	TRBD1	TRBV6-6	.	TGTGCCAGCGCCCCGAGGGGGCGGACTGAAGCTTTCTTT	CASAPRGRTEAFF
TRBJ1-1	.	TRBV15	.	TGTGCCACCAGCAGGAGAACGAACACTGAAGCTTTCTTT	CATSRRTNTEAFF
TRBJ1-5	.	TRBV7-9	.	TGTGCCAGCAGCTTAGTATCGGGGGGCGATCAGCCCCAGCATTTT	CASSLVSGGDQPQHF
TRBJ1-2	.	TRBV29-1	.	TGCAGCGTTGACGACACCTATGGCTACACCTTC	CSVDDTYGYTF
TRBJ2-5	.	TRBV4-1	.	TGCGCCAGCAGCCAAAAGCTATCGGGCCGACGGGGAGAGACCCAGTACTTC	CASSQKLSGRRGETQYF
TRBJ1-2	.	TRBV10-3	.	TGTGCCATCAGAGGGTCCACGGGAGGCTACACCTTC	CAIRGSTGGYTF
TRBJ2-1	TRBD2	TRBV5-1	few	TGCGCCAGCAGCAGGACTAGCGGGGGGCTCTACAATGAGCAGTTCTTC	CASSRTSGGLYNEQFF
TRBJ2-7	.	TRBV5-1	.	TGCGCCAGCAGCTTGGCGGCCAGGGCGTATGAGTACTTC	CASSLAARAYEYF
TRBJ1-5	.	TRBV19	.	TGTGCCAGTAGTTCCGACGGGAGGCGCAATCAGCCCCAGCATTTT	CASSSDGRRNQPQHF